These 23 T cell receptor beta chains were sequenced from one sample in a study of blood T cells in healthy people across ages. The authors ran a second PCR of 7 to 11 cycles using a sample-barcoded 5' primer and a J-beta primer mix. Via MiXCR, TCRdb re-called the 5' RACE reads, giving one row per CDR3 protein. The sample contains roughly 1,000,000 distinct CDR3 sequences, roughly a quarter of which appear only once. These data also featured in a second study, about T cells of mothers and their children.

Sequenced sample: blood. All receptors come from a girl aged 2-9 years in good health.

V gene TRBV29-1 combines with J gene TRBJ2-1; 8 positions match TRBD2. The CDR3 runs 15 residues. V lost 4 bases and J lost 1; bases outside the gene matches: 6. Germline V CDR1 and CDR2: SQVTM, ANQGSEA. The DNA for the CDR3 is TGCAGCGTTGGTTTCGCGGGAGGATCCTACAATGAGCAGTTCTTC. Its protein product is CSVGFAGGSYNEQFF.

The chain recombines TRBV7-8 with TRBJ1-2, with D uncertain. Germline V CDR1 and CDR2: SGHVS, FQNEAQ. The V end lost 2 bases, the J end lost 2 bases, and 15 bases lay between the germline ends. There are 16 residues in the CDR3. The CDR3 DNA is TGTGCCAGCAGCTTACTCGATTACACGGAGAACTATGGCTACACCTTC. Translated, it gives CASSLLDYTENYGYTF.

This chain joins TRBV6-1 and TRBJ1-4; TRBD1 is a possible D gene (6 bases). The CDR3 extends over 13 amino acids. V lost 8 bases, J lost 8 bases, and 15 bases lay in between. Looked up from germline, CDR1 is MNHNS and CDR2 is SASEGT. The CDR3 here is CASPSGVKEKLFF. In DNA form, the CDR3 reads TGTGCCAGCCCCTCAGGGGTGAAGGAAAAACTGTTTTTT.

This clonotype was counted ten times or more. The rearrangement uses TRBV29-1 and TRBJ2-1; D not resolved. This CDR3 region has 14 residues. Trimming took 5 bases from V and 1 from J, leaving 12 bases between them. The germline gives CDR1 SQVTM, CDR2 ANQGSEA. The CDR3 loop is CSVKGFLSYNEQFF. The DNA for the CDR3 is TGCAGCGTTAAGGGTTTCCTATCCTACAATGAGCAGTTCTTC.

This clonotype appeared a few times. CDR3 loop: CASSLIGPPEAQYF. As DNA, the CDR3 is TGTGCCAGCAGTTTAATAGGACCCCCGGAGGCCCAGTACTTC. The gene calls are TRBV27 and TRBJ2-5; a possible D gene is TRBD2 (5 bases). V was shortened by 2 bases and J by 9 bases, with 16 bases between the two germline ends. The length of the CDR3 is 14 residues. Germline V lookup: CDR1 MNHEY, CDR2 SMNVEV (reference sequence).

This clonotype has a handful of counts. The V gene is TRBV4-2, the J gene TRBJ1-4; no firm D call. The CDR3 extends over 15 amino acids. V was trimmed by 3 bases and J by 5 bases, leaving 13 bases between them. The V gene's germline CDR1 is LGHNA and CDR2 YNFKEQ. For the CDR3, the DNA is TGTGCCAGCAGCCATTCCCCGGACTACAATGAAAAACTGTTTTTT. Translation gives CASSHSPDYNEKLFF.

The chain carries TRBV20-1 and TRBJ2-1; 9 bases match TRBD2. Per the germline V gene, CDR1 is DFQATT and CDR2 is SNEGSKA (reference sequence). With 5 bases clipped from V and 10 bases from J, the junction kept 12 bases outside the gene matches. This CDR3 comprises 14 residues. The CDR3 region is CSASSGKGPDEQFF. Here the CDR3 DNA reads TGCAGTGCTTCTAGCGGGAAGGGCCCGGACGAGCAGTTCTTC.

The J gene is TRBJ1-3, the V gene TRBV4-2; possible D gene TRBD1, 6 bases. Germline V lookup: CDR1 LGHNA, CDR2 YNFKEQ. This CDR3 comprises 16 residues. With 4 bases removed from V and 3 bases from J, the gap between germline ends came to 16 bases. The CDR3, as DNA: TGTGCCAGCAGCCCTTCACCACAGGGCCATGGAAACACCATATATTTT. Protein product: CASSPSPQGHGNTIYF.

At least ten counts were recorded for this clonotype. The chain links TRBV20-1 to TRBJ2-5; D is perhaps TRBD1 or TRBD2 (6 bases each). The CDR3 consists of 14 residues. Germline CDR1 reads DFQATT; CDR2 reads SNEGSKA (reference sequence). Trimming removed 1 base at V and 4 bases at J, with 13 bases between. The CDR3 spells CSARALGGGETQYF. Here the CDR3 DNA reads TGCAGTGCTAGAGCGCTGGGGGGCGGAGAGACCCAGTACTTC.

The gene calls are TRBV6-5 and TRBJ2-5; 7 bases are shared with TRBD2. Trimming at V came to 7 bases and at J to 5 bases, leaving 4 bases not matched to a gene. The length of the CDR3 is 12 residues. The V gene's germline CDR1 is MNHEY and CDR2 SVGAGI. The CDR3 DNA follows: TGTGCCAGCATGAGAGCGGGGGAGACCCAGTACTTC. Translating it yields CASMRAGETQYF.

There are a few counts of this clonotype. This chain links TRBV7-9 with TRBJ1-4; D is unresolved. The germline gives CDR1 SEHNR, CDR2 FQNEAQ (reference sequence). Trimming stripped 1 base from V and 6 bases from J, with 9 bases between. CDR3 length: 14 amino acids. In DNA, the CDR3 is TGTGCCAGCAGCTTAGGTCCGGGCGATGAAAAACTGTTTTTT. It yields the protein CASSLGPGDEKLFF.

This clonotype was counted between two and nine times. The rearrangement joins TRBV5-4 to TRBJ2-2; 7 nucleotides line up with TRBD1. V was pared by 4 bases and J by 5 bases, with 8 bases of the junction left unmatched. Per germline, CDR1 SGHNT and CDR2 YYREEE (reference sequence). This CDR3 comprises 15 residues. This CDR3 is CASSQGTANTGELFF. CDR3 DNA: TGTGCCAGCAGCCAAGGGACAGCCAATACCGGGGAGCTGTTTTTT. The whole variable domain, filled in from reference TRBV5-4 and TRBJ2-2, reads ETGVTQSPTHLIKTRGQQVTLRCSSQSGHNTVSWYQQALGQGPQFIFQYYREEENGRGNFPPRFSGLQFPNYSSELNVNALELDDSALYLCASSQGTANTGELFFGEGSRLTVL.

This clonotype was picked up a small number of times. CDR3 sequence: CASRGTGDYGYTF. CDR3 DNA sequence: TGTGCCAGCAGGGGGACAGGGGACTATGGCTACACCTTC. The V call is TRBV2, the J call TRBJ1-2, with 10 nucleotides matching TRBD1. This CDR3 region has 13 residues. Germline-derived CDR1 and CDR2 are SNHLY and FYNNEI. Trimming cost V 6 bases and J 3 bases; bases outside gene matches: 1.

The chain is built from TRBV21-1 and TRBJ1-1; the table's D gene call, TRBD1, was not cross checked with the DNA. TRBV21-1 is noted as a pseudogene. The CDR3 is 15 amino acids. The CDR3 nucleotides read TGTGCCAGCAGCAAAGCCCCGACAGATACCTCTGAAGCTTTCTTT. It is translated as CASSKAPTDTSEAFF.

The chain has TRBV2 and TRBJ2-6, with 7 bases aligning to TRBD1. V trimming: 6 bases; J trimming: 0 bases; junction bases outside the gene matches: 5. Per germline, CDR1 SNHLY and CDR2 FYNNEI. CDR3 length: 16 residues. Here the CDR3 DNA reads TGTGCCAGCAGCCGGGACAGCCTCTCTGGGGCCAACGTCCTGACTTTC. Translated, it gives CASSRDSLSGANVLTF.

A few counts support this clonotype. The J gene is TRBJ2-3, the V gene TRBV27; a possible D gene is TRBD1 (6 bases). The CDR3 totals 16 residues. From germline, CDR1 is MNHEY and CDR2 SMNVEV (reference sequence). V lost 4 bases, J lost 2 bases, and 16 bases lay in between. Here the CDR3 DNA reads TGTGCCAGCAGTTCAACAGGGCTAGGGGTCACAGATACGCAGTATTTT. Translation gives CASSSTGLGVTDTQYF.

V usage is TRBV20-1 and J usage is TRBJ1-2; D possibly corresponds to TRBD1 (6 bases). Germline V gives CDR1 DFQATT, CDR2 SNEGSKA (reference sequence). The CDR3 extends over 12 amino acids. V lost 6 bases and J lost 4, with 12 bases in between. The CDR3 DNA sequence: TGCAGTGCCTCGGACAGTCCCTATGGCTACACCTTC. This sequence encodes CSASDSPYGYTF.

This clonotype was observed at least ten times. The CDR3, as DNA: TGTGCCAGCAGCTCCCAGCTAGCGGGGGGGCCGTCCGAGCAGTACTTC. Translating it yields CASSSQLAGGPSEQYF. The chain has TRBV7-2 and TRBJ2-5; TRBD2 matches at 12 bases. The J call is uncertain, as TRBJ2-7 better fits the DNA end. Germline values: CDR1 SGHTA, CDR2 FQGNSA. There are 16 residues in the CDR3.

This clonotype was seen a few times. V gene TRBV6-5 combines with J gene TRBJ2-1; either TRBD1 or TRBD2 may supply D (5 bases each). Trimming took off 6 bases at V and 8 bases at J, with 20 bases between the two ends. The CDR3 totals 15 residues. Germline V gives CDR1 MNHEY, CDR2 SVGAGI. The CDR3 DNA reads TGTGCCAGCAGCCTGGCCGGGATCCTACAGGATGAGCAGTTCTTC. It encodes CASSLAGILQDEQFF.

The chain uses TRBV6-5 and TRBJ1-1; 7 bases line up with TRBD1. The V gene's germline CDR1 is MNHEY and CDR2 SVGAGI. CDR3 length: 13 residues. V shed 3 bases, J shed 10 bases, and the junction held 8 bases outside the gene matches. The CDR3 here is CASSYRDRVGAFF. Written as DNA, the CDR3 is TGTGCCAGCAGTTATAGGGACAGAGTAGGAGCTTTCTTT.

The V gene is TRBV10-3, the J gene TRBJ1-1; TRBD1 matches 7 bases. V trimming: 9 bases; J trimming: 4 bases; junction bases outside the gene matches: 8. The CDR3 runs to 13 residues. CDR1 and CDR2 (germline): ENHRY, SYGVKD. CDR3 bases: TGTGCCATTAACTCGGAGGGGGCCACTGAAGCTTTCTTT. Translation gives CAINSEGATEAFF.

This clonotype has just a few counts. The V call is TRBV7-3, the J call TRBJ1-4; D gene ambiguous. Per germline, CDR1 SGHTA and CDR2 FQGTGA. V was shortened by 4 bases and J by 3 bases, with 9 bases between the two germline ends. The CDR3 contains 14 residues. The CDR3 spells CASSYRLSNEKLFF. Written as DNA, the CDR3 is TGTGCCAGCAGCTACCGACTTTCTAATGAAAAACTGTTTTTT.

The V and J genes are TRBV6-1 and TRBJ1-6, with D unclear. The germline V gene has CDR1 MNHNS and CDR2 SASEGT. V gave up 8 bases and J gave up 13 bases, with 18 bases separating them. The CDR3 loop spans 13 amino acids. CDR3 sequence reads: CASGETETAPLHF. The CDR3 DNA follows: TGTGCCAGCGGGGAGACTGAAACCGCCCCCCTCCACTTT.